This TCR beta chain is drawn from a study of cytomegalovirus exposure and HLA in healthy donors. A multiplex PCR was run with 60 Vbeta primers and 13 Jbeta primers. Generated by immunoSEQ multiplex PCR, the TCRdb table keeps only in-frame clones and is missing some. In the table there are about 190,000 clones, roughly 77% of which are singletons. This clone was seen more than once but under ten times. The sequencing input was PBMCs. The clonotype was recovered from a man aged 25-45 years in good health and CMV-seropositive.

The CDR3 bases are TGTGCCAGCAGCTTAGCGGGACAGGCCTATGGCTACACCTTC. Amino acids: CASSLAGQAYGYTF. The chain recombines TRBV7-8 with TRBJ1-2, with 8 positions matching TRBD1. The CDR3 contains 14 residues. Germline V lookup: CDR1 SGHVS, CDR2 FQNEAQ. The V and J ends lost 0 bases and 4 bases, in that order; junction bases with no gene match: 1.